The rows below give T cell receptor beta chains drawn from one sample of a study of cytomegalovirus exposure and HLA in healthy donors. This table comes from immunoSEQ multiplex PCR, and its TCRdb copy is limited to in-frame clones, with some not included. The sample yields around 140,000 clones, approximately 84% seen once. Sample: PBMCs. The receptors stem from a woman aged 18-29 years in good health and CMV-seronegative. Both conserved end residues are trimmed from each CDR3. Each record gives: V gene, J gene, CDR3 protein.

>TRBV7-8|TRBJ2-4
ATNSGSGGNIQY
>TRBV4-1|TRBJ2-1
ASSLGQTPYNEQF
>TRBV5-6|TRBJ2-5
ASSVLAETQY
>TRBV6-1|TRBJ1-4
ASCLTVAKLF
>TRBV5-6|TRBJ2-5
ASSLIQGETQY
>TRBV30|TRBJ1-1
AWSPRPTGIGAF
>TRBV7-8|TRBJ1-2
ASSSLAQGSYGYT
>TRBV10-3|TRBJ1-2
AISDTNYGYT
>TRBV30|TRBJ2-5
AWGTGVRETQY
>TRBV6-5|TRBJ2-5
ASSTSSETQY
>TRBV19|TRBJ1-5
ASSMPTGFVNQPQH
>TRBV6-5|TRBJ2-1
ATTRAATYNEQF
>TRBV12-5|TRBJ2-5
ASGLGLGGGETQY
>TRBV5-1|TRBJ2-1
ASSLGLLDEQF
>TRBV19|TRBJ1-2
ASSRGGTLRFNYGYT
>TRBV15|TRBJ2-3
ATSRDRASTDTQY
>TRBV5-1|TRBJ2-2
ASTTAGTGGTGELF
>TRBV11-2|TRBJ2-1
ASSLGVYPNEQF
>TRBV2|TRBJ2-6
ASQGAGGANVLT
>TRBV6-5|TRBJ2-3
ASRRDSLRDTQY
>TRBV5-6|TRBJ1-4
ASSLLDRADEKLF
>TRBV7-9|TRBJ1-4
ASSSWLGDEKLF
>TRBV6-6|TRBJ2-3
ASSLGTSGSADTQY
>TRBV6-5|TRBJ1-4
ASSTGDGNEKLF
>TRBV5-8|TRBJ2-1
ASYRAGWNEQF
>TRBV7-9|TRBJ2-5
ASSPRAGEGQETQY
>TRBV10-1|TRBJ2-2
ASRQGVVGELF
>TRBV6-5|TRBJ1-2
ASSYSGRNGYT
>TRBV6-1|TRBJ2-3
ASSASGGTDTQY
>TRBV6-4|TRBJ1-2
ASSALRQMNIYT
>TRBV5-4|TRBJ2-7
ASRRGVEGYEQY
>TRBV10-1|TRBJ2-2
ASSKQLREGGELF
>TRBV9|TRBJ2-5
ASSVGRTLGGAETQY
>TRBV10-2|TRBJ2-2
ASGGTGSTGELF
>TRBV5-1|TRBJ2-1
ASSSPQMTGGNEQF
>TRBV9|TRBJ2-1
ASSPPAAGGQNEQF
>TRBV7-8|TRBJ1-2
ASSLDRLSSST